This TCR beta chain came from a study of cytomegalovirus exposure and HLA in healthy donors. The PCR had 60 Vbeta and 13 Jbeta primers. TCRdb's table, derived via immunoSEQ multiplex PCR, lists solely in-frame clones and lacks some. Here the sample spans tens of thousands of clones, roughly 8.2% being singletons. The CDR3 is made up of 16 amino acids. V dropped 0 bases and J dropped 1; count of bases not matched to a gene: 3. CDR1 and CDR2 (germline): SGDLS, YYNGEE. This clone was recorded a few times. The clonotype originates from a man over 45 in good health and CMV-seronegative. This chain links TRBV9 with TRBJ2-2, with TRBD2 identical over 7 bases. Sequencing was carried out using PBMCs. The CDR3 bases are TGTGCCAGCAGCGTAGGGCTAGCGGTGAACACCGGGGAGCTGTTTTTT. Protein: CASSVGLAVNTGELFF.